The 18 T cell receptor beta chains given below trace back to one sample, sequenced in a study of T cell changes during pregnancy in multiple sclerosis. Generated by immunoSEQ multiplex PCR, the TCRdb table keeps only in-frame clones and is missing some. The sample records about 64,000 clones, approximately 92% being singletons. Sample: peripheral blood, taken in the second trimester of pregnancy. The receptors were gathered from a female donor with multiple sclerosis, enrolled in a pregnancy study.

V gene TRBV4-1 combines with J gene TRBJ2-7; 10 nucleotides line up with TRBD2. The CDR3 contains 15 residues. From germline, CDR1 is MGHRA and CDR2 YSYEKL. V gave up 2 bases and J gave up 6 bases; unmatched junction bases: 7. This CDR3 is CASSQRETSGSEQYF. The CDR3 DNA sequence: TGCGCCAGCAGCCAAAGGGAGACTAGCGGGTCCGAGCAGTACTTC.

The rearrangement joins TRBV7-3 to TRBJ1-1; the match to TRBD1 covers 8 bases. The CDR3 runs 15 residues. V gave up 5 bases and J gave up 1 base; unmatched junction bases: 6. CDR1 is SGHTA, CDR2 FQGTGA, per germline. The CDR3 nucleotides are TGTGCCAGCAGCCAAGGGACAGGTGGGAACACTGAAGCTTTCTTT. Its protein product is CASSQGTGGNTEAFF.

Turning to this clone: Other DNA sequences in this specimen translate into the identical CDR3. The chain combines TRBV18 with TRBJ2-7; perhaps TRBD2 as D (6 bases). The germline gives CDR1 KGHSH, CDR2 LQKENI. V was pared by 3 bases and J by 3 bases, with 6 bases between. This CDR3 has 12 amino acids. CDR3 nucleotides: TGTGCCAGCTCACCGGAGGGCTACGAGCAGTACTTC. Translated: CASSPEGYEQYF.

The sample holds one count of this clone. The rearrangement uses TRBV19 and TRBJ2-7, with TRBD2 matching 12 bases. The germline gives CDR1 LNHDA, CDR2 SQIVND (reference sequence). V shed 5 bases, J shed 2 bases, and the junction held 7 bases outside the gene matches. CDR3 length: 16 amino acids. CDR3 sequence reads: CASSDGTSGLAYEQYF. The CDR3 DNA sequence: TGTGCCAGTAGTGACGGGACTAGCGGGCTAGCCTACGAGCAGTACTTC.

The chain has TRBV2 and TRBJ2-5, with 7 bases lining up with TRBD2. V lost 2 bases, J lost 1 base, and 1 base stayed unmatched. Germline loops: CDR1 SNHLY, CDR2 FYNNEI. The CDR3 sequence is 14 residues long. The CDR3 spells CASSETSVQETQYF. In nucleotides, the CDR3 is TGTGCCAGCAGTGAAACTAGCGTCCAAGAGACCCAGTACTTC.

The V call is TRBV10-1, the J call TRBJ2-7; D is perhaps TRBD2 (5 bases). The CDR3 is 12 residues long. Trimming cost V 8 bases and J 3 bases, with 11 bases left between them. Germline V gives CDR1 WNHNN, CDR2 SYGVQD (reference sequence). The CDR3 loop is CASADSYYEQYF. The DNA for the CDR3 is TGCGCCAGCGCGGACTCCTACTACGAGCAGTACTTC.

The J gene is TRBJ2-3, the V gene TRBV2; 9 nucleotides line up with TRBD1. The J segment lost 4 bases and the V segment lost 6 bases, leaving 8 bases of the junction unmatched. CDR1 is SNHLY and CDR2 is FYNNEI in the germline V gene. The CDR3 extends over 15 amino acids. CDR3 DNA: TGTGCCAGCAGACCCGGACAGGGGAGGGCAGATACGCAGTATTTT. Translated, it gives CASRPGQGRADTQYF.

This chain links TRBV5-1 with TRBJ2-3; TRBD1 might be the D (5 bases). Germline V gene lookup returns CDR1 SGHRS and CDR2 YFSETQ. Trimming cost V 7 bases and J 0 bases, with 15 bases left between them. The CDR3 has 15 residues. The CDR3 sequence: CASGPTGTSTDTQYF. The DNA of the CDR3 is TGCGCCAGCGGTCCTACAGGAACTAGCACAGATACGCAGTATTTT.

This clone has only one observation. The chain employs TRBV28 and TRBJ2-3; possibly TRBD2 for D (5 bases). Germline CDR1 and CDR2: MDHEN and SYDVKM. This CDR3 region has 12 residues. V was cut by 1 base and J by 8 bases, with 7 bases left in between. CDR3 nucleotide sequence: TGTGCCAGCAGTTTATACAGCGGTACGCAGTATTTT. This translates into CASSLYSGTQYF.

The chain combines TRBV6-5 with TRBJ2-3; 12 nucleotides align to TRBD1. J lost 6 bases, V lost 6 bases, and 7 bases had no gene match. Germline V gene sequence: CDR1 MNHEY, CDR2 SVGAGI. The CDR3 has 15 amino acids. The DNA of the CDR3 is TGTGCCAGCAGGCTGGGACAGGGGGCGTCGGATACGCAGTATTTT. It codes for CASRLGQGASDTQYF.

The CDR3 loop reads CASSEAVRTGYGYTF. The CDR3 DNA sequence: TGTGCCAGCAGTGAAGCAGTCCGGACAGGGTACGGCTACACCTTC. V and J are TRBV6-1 and TRBJ1-2; 8 bases are shared with TRBD1. With 0 bases clipped from V and 8 bases from J, the junction kept 8 bases outside the gene matches. The CDR3 length is 15 residues. Germline V gene data show CDR1 as MNHNS and CDR2 as SASEGT.

The chain is built from TRBV7-9 and TRBJ1-1; D gene ambiguous. Trimming stripped 5 bases from V and 1 base from J, with 14 bases between. This CDR3 has 15 residues. Per the germline V gene, CDR1 is SEHNR and CDR2 is FQNEAQ (reference sequence). CDR3 protein: CASSPRPGGNTEAFF. CDR3 nucleotides: TGTGCCAGCAGCCCCCGCCCAGGAGGGAACACTGAAGCTTTCTTT. Combining the CDR3 with reference TRBV7-9 and TRBJ1-1 gives the whole variable domain DTGVSQNPRHKITKRGQNVTFRCDPISEHNRLYWYRQTLGQGPEFLTYFQNEAQLEKSRLLSDRFSAERPKGSFSTLEIQRTEQGDSAMYLCASSPRPGGNTEAFFGQGTRLTVV.

The chain has TRBV5-4 and TRBJ2-1; 9 nucleotides match TRBD1. The CDR3 has 16 amino acids. Per the germline V gene, CDR1 is SGHNT and CDR2 is YYREEE (reference sequence). V was pared by 0 bases and J by 2 bases, with 3 bases of the junction left unmatched. CDR3 sequence reads: CASSLEQGAPYNEQFF. The DNA for the CDR3 is TGTGCCAGCAGCTTGGAACAGGGGGCACCCTACAATGAGCAGTTCTTC.

The chain recombines TRBV18 with TRBJ2-6; D call uncertain. V was pared by 6 bases and J by 2 bases, with 11 bases between. Germline values: CDR1 KGHSH, CDR2 LQKENI. The CDR3 is 15 amino acids. The CDR3 nucleotides read TGTGCCAGCTCCCACCCCAGGCCTGGGGCCAACGTCCTGACTTTC. It yields the protein CASSHPRPGANVLTF.

The chain is built from TRBV2 and TRBJ1-4, with a possible D match to TRBD1 (6 bases). Germline-derived CDR1 and CDR2 are SNHLY and FYNNEI. CDR3 length: 13 residues. Trimming pared 1 base from V and 7 bases from J, leaving 7 bases between. The CDR3 nucleotides read TGTGCCAGCAGTGAAGGGACAGCTGAAAAACTGTTTTTT. Its translation: CASSEGTAEKLFF.

The CDR3 coding sequence is TGCGCCAGCACGGGCACAGATACGCAGTATTTT. This gives the protein CASTGTDTQYF. The chain combines TRBV5-1 with TRBJ2-3; D is ambiguous. The CDR3 totals 11 residues. V gave up 6 bases and J gave up 1 base, with 3 bases separating them. Per the germline V gene, CDR1 is SGHRS and CDR2 is YFSETQ.

V usage is TRBV29-1 and J usage is TRBJ1-2; D not resolved. The germline gives CDR1 SQVTM, CDR2 ANQGSEA. The CDR3 is 11 residues long. For the CDR3, the DNA is TGCAGTGACGACTGGGACTATGGCTACACCTTC. Translating gives CSDDWDYGYTF.

This clone was counted a single time. V and J are TRBV29-1 and TRBJ2-2; TRBD2 might be the D (6 bases). The CDR3 totals 13 residues. The V gene's germline CDR1 is SQVTM and CDR2 ANQGSEA. The V gene lost 0 bases and the J gene lost 5 bases, with 7 bases spanning the gap. The CDR3 protein is CSVEEGTTGELFF. CDR3 coding DNA: TGCAGCGTTGAAGAAGGGACTACCGGGGAGCTGTTTTTT.